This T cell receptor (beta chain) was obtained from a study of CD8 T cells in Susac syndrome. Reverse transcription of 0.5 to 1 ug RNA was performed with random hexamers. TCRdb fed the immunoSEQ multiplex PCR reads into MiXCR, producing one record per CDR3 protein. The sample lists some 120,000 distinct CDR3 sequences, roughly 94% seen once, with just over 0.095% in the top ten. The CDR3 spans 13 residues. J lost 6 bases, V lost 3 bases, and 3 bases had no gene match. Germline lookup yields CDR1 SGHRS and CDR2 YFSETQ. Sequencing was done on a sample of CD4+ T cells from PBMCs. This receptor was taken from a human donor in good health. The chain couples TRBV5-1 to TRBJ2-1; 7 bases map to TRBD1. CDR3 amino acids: CASSSGQLNEQFF. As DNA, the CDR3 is TGCGCCAGCAGCTCGGGACAGCTCAATGAGCAGTTCTTC.